This T cell receptor (beta chain) was observed in a study of glioma-infiltrating T cells. Using RNA template, CDR3s of TCR alpha and beta were amplified with iRepertoire arm-PCR. Tissue mRNA or PBMC total RNA, roughly 85-450 ng, went into one-step reverse transcription and amplification. TCRdb redid the calling of the multiplex PCR reads with MiXCR, one entry per CDR3 protein. The data hold about 190,000 distinct CDR3 sequences, with 30% to 40% observed a single time. Overall study findings and caveats: Very few CDR3 sequences were shared between tissue and blood. Tissue-blood divergence was below expectation in non-neoplastic patients, above in gliomas.

Comments on this clonotype: What it binds is not known. The junction and the germline gene differ at one end; a read error may be behind it.

The material sequenced was glioma tissue, nonneoplastic brain tissue, or PBMCs (not recorded which). The receptor's source is a human donor with low-grade glioma or glioblastoma, undergoing nonglioma brain surgery, or in good health (not recorded which).

This CDR3 is CSAWVGVANTGELVF. The DNA for the CDR3 is TGCAGCGCTTGGGTGGGGGTCGCGAACACCGGGGAGCTGGTTTTT. The chain recombines TRBV29-1 with TRBJ2-2, with D possibly called TRBD1 or TRBD2 (5 bases each). CDR3 length: 15 amino acids. The germline V gene encodes CDR1 SQVTM and CDR2 ANQGSEA.